These 5 T cell receptor beta chains were all obtained from the same sample, sequenced in a study of T cell changes during pregnancy in multiple sclerosis. Generated by immunoSEQ multiplex PCR, the TCRdb table keeps only in-frame clones and is missing some. This sample carries about 40,000 clones, 94% of them seen once, and the ten largest clones take about 0.37%. The specimen comprised CD4+ T cells from peripheral blood mononuclear cells, sampled after pregnancy. These receptors were collected from a female donor with multiple sclerosis, enrolled in a pregnancy study.

CDR3 protein: CASSSTVTGEGNTIYF. CDR3 sequence (DNA): TGTGCCAGCAGCTCAACCGTTACAGGGGAAGGAAACACCATATATTTT. The V and J genes are TRBV5-6 and TRBJ1-3; 7 bases match TRBD1. This CDR3 is 16 amino acids long. J gave up 4 bases and V 3 bases, and 10 bases lay outside the gene matches. CDR1 is SGHDT and CDR2 is YYEEEE in the germline V gene.

This chain uses TRBV18 with TRBJ1-6; no reliable D call. In germline, CDR1 is KGHSH, CDR2 LQKENI. The CDR3 is 15 residues long. Trimming shortened V by 2 bases and J by 6 bases, and 11 bases separated the two germline ends. This CDR3 reads CASSPSEGGNSPLHF. CDR3 DNA sequence: TGTGCCAGCTCACCAAGTGAGGGAGGTAATTCACCCCTCCACTTT.

V and J are TRBV5-4 and TRBJ2-2; a weak D match, TRBD1 (6 bases). The germline CDR1 and CDR2 sequences are SGHNT and YYREEE (reference sequence). CDR3 length: 15 residues. Trimming took off 5 bases at V and 7 bases at J, with 18 bases between the two ends. DNA for the CDR3: TGTGCCAGCAGTCAGACAGGAAGGCAAGGCGGGGAGCTGTTTTTT. Translation: CASSQTGRQGGELFF.

The chain has TRBV30 and TRBJ2-1, with D maybe TRBD1 (6 bases). Per the germline V gene, CDR1 is GTSNPN and CDR2 is SVGIG (reference sequence). The length of the CDR3 is 14 residues. The V end lost 5 bases, the J end lost 2 bases, and 13 bases lay between the germline ends. In DNA, the CDR3 is TGTGCCTGGCTTAGGGGGACACCCTACAATGAGCAGTTCTTC. Protein: CAWLRGTPYNEQFF.

The V call is TRBV5-4, the J call TRBJ2-2; TRBD1 agrees at 7 bases. After removal of 1 base from V and 5 bases from J, the junction contained 5 bases not matched to a gene. The CDR3 is 15 amino acids. In germline, CDR1 is SGHNT, CDR2 YYREEE (reference sequence). CDR3 in DNA: TGTGCCAGCAGCTTGACAGGGGTTGGAACCGGGGAGCTGTTTTTT. Translation: CASSLTGVGTGELFF. Full variable domain (rest looked up from reference TRBV5-4 and TRBJ2-2): ETGVTQSPTHLIKTRGQQVTLRCSSQSGHNTVSWYQQALGQGPQFIFQYYREEENGRGNFPPRFSGLQFPNYSSELNVNALELDDSALYLCASSLTGVGTGELFFGEGSRLTVL.